Shown below are 22 T cell receptor beta chains from a single sample sequenced in a study of glioma-infiltrating T cells after dendritic cell vaccination. TCRdb keeps only in-frame clones here, not all; method: immunoSEQ multiplex PCR. Of approximately 82,000 clones in the sample, roughly 89% are singletons; the top ten hold 3.2%. The sequences come from blood, collected before dendritic cell vaccination. These receptors were collected from a human donor with glioblastoma.

J is TRBJ2-1 and V is TRBV5-1; 9 bases are shared with TRBD2. Unmatched junction bases numbered 4, after V lost 7 bases and J lost 5 bases. The CDR3 has 13 residues. Germline V gene data show CDR1 as SGHRS and CDR2 as YFSETQ. CDR3 residues: CASAGGSNNEQFF. CDR3 coding DNA: TGCGCCAGCGCGGGGGGGAGTAACAATGAGCAGTTCTTC.

The V gene is TRBV9, the J gene TRBJ2-1, with 7 bases lining up with TRBD2. The CDR3 sequence is 14 residues long. V shed 0 bases, J shed 9 bases, and the junction held 6 bases outside the gene matches. The germline gives CDR1 SGDLS, CDR2 YYNGEE. Here the CDR3 DNA reads TGTGCCAGCAGCGTAGCGGCCAGCGGGGCTGAGCAGTTCTTC. Translating it yields CASSVAASGAEQFF.

V is TRBV5-6 and J is TRBJ1-4; D possibly corresponds to TRBD1 (5 bases). Germline V gene sequence: CDR1 SGHDT, CDR2 YYEEEE. V lost 0 bases to trimming and J lost 2 bases, with 5 bases between them. The CDR3 is 14 residues long. CDR3 residues: CASSLEGTNEKLFF. The CDR3 nucleotides read TGTGCCAGCAGCTTGGAGGGGACTAATGAAAAACTGTTTTTT.

Notes on this clone: Other DNA sequences within the sample encode an identical CDR3. This rearrangement joins TRBV9 to TRBJ2-5; D unclear. Germline V CDR1 and CDR2: SGDLS, YYNGEE. The V end was cut by 4 bases, the J end by 1 base, with 8 bases between. The CDR3 sequence is 13 residues long. Here the CDR3 reads CASSPSPQETQYF. DNA for the CDR3: TGTGCCAGCAGCCCTTCCCCCCAAGAGACCCAGTACTTC.

The chain uses TRBV5-4 and TRBJ1-3; weak D call: TRBD1 (5 bases). Trimming left V 4 bases short and J 0 bases short, with 11 bases between. Germline assignment: CDR1 SGHNT and CDR2 YYREEE (reference sequence). The CDR3 extends over 15 amino acids. The CDR3 sequence: CASSRRGGSGNTIYF. CDR3 in DNA: TGTGCCAGCAGCCGACGGGGGGGCTCTGGAAACACCATATATTTT.

The rearrangement joins TRBV18 to TRBJ1-3, with D perhaps TRBD1 (6 bases). V was clipped by 5 bases and J by 1 base, with 9 bases between them. The CDR3 loop spans 14 amino acids. The germline V gene encodes CDR1 KGHSH and CDR2 LQKENI. The CDR3 reads CASSEQGSGNTIYF. As DNA, the CDR3 is TGTGCCAGCTCAGAACAGGGTTCTGGAAACACCATATATTTT.

V is TRBV6-6 and J is TRBJ2-7, with TRBD1 matching 8 bases. Unmatched junction bases numbered 3, after V lost 5 bases and J lost 0 bases. CDR3 length: 14 residues. Germline CDR1 MNHNY, CDR2 SVGAGI (reference sequence). CDR3 DNA sequence: TGTGCCAGCAGTCCACAGGGGGGCTCCTACGAGCAGTACTTC. It yields the protein CASSPQGGSYEQYF.

V gene TRBV19 combines with J gene TRBJ2-7, with D perhaps TRBD1 (6 bases). The germline V gene encodes CDR1 LNHDA and CDR2 SQIVND (reference sequence). Trimming removed 0 bases at V and 2 bases at J, with 14 bases between. This CDR3 has 16 amino acids. Here the CDR3 DNA reads TGTGCCAGTAGTATAGATCGGGTGGCAGGGGCCTACGAGCAGTACTTC. This encodes CASSIDRVAGAYEQYF.

The V and J genes are TRBV5-4 and TRBJ2-7; 10 nucleotides agree with TRBD2. After removal of 7 bases from V and 4 bases from J, the junction contained 5 bases not matched to a gene. The CDR3 length is 13 residues. CDR1 SGHNT and CDR2 YYREEE come from the germline V gene (reference sequence). DNA of the CDR3: TGTGCCAGCGGAACTAGCGGGGCTTACGAGCAGTACTTC. Translating it yields CASGTSGAYEQYF. The entire variable domain, with the rest obtained from reference TRBV5-4 and TRBJ2-7, is as follows: ETGVTQSPTHLIKTRGQQVTLRCSSQSGHNTVSWYQQALGQGPQFIFQYYREEENGRGNFPPRFSGLQFPNYSSELNVNALELDDSALYLCASGTSGAYEQYFGPGTRLTVT.

Comments on this clone: Germline and junction disagree at one end, which may indicate a read error. This chain links TRBV7-7 with TRBJ2-3; D unclear. This CDR3 region has 13 residues. Germline-derived CDR1 and CDR2 are SSHAT and FNYEAQ (reference sequence). Here the CDR3 reads CASSRGLTDTQYF. CDR3 DNA sequence: TGTGCTAGCAGCCGAGGATTAACAGATACGCAGTATTTT.

The chain is built from TRBV9 and TRBJ1-4; possible D gene TRBD1, 5 bases. This CDR3 spans 15 amino acids. Trimming pared 0 bases from V and 5 bases from J, leaving 11 bases between. The V gene's germline CDR1 is SGDLS and CDR2 YYNGEE. DNA for the CDR3: TGTGCCAGCAGCGTAGCGGGCAGGGAAAATGAAAAACTGTTTTTT. It specifies CASSVAGRENEKLFF.

The chain is built from TRBV6-5 and TRBJ2-3, with D maybe TRBD2 (5 bases). This CDR3 region has 15 residues. With 2 bases removed from V and 6 bases from J, the gap between germline ends came to 15 bases. Germline values: CDR1 MNHEY, CDR2 SVGAGI. DNA for the CDR3: TGTGCCAGCAGTTACGGGAGCGGATTCCGGGATACGCAGTATTTT. Its translation: CASSYGSGFRDTQYF.

This clone was counted only a few times. This rearrangement joins TRBV29-1 to TRBJ1-1; no firm D call. V shed 7 bases and J shed 5 bases, with 17 bases lying between them. This CDR3 has 13 residues. Germline values: CDR1 SQVTM, CDR2 ANQGSEA. The CDR3 here is CSAPGGLGTEAFF. The CDR3 DNA reads TGCAGCGCGCCGGGAGGGCTGGGAACTGAAGCTTTCTTT.

The chain couples TRBV7-3 to TRBJ2-2; 10 bases map to TRBD2. J gave up 6 bases and V 4 bases, and 8 bases lay outside the gene matches. CDR1 and CDR2 (germline): SGHTA, FQGTGA. The CDR3 consists of 16 residues. The CDR3 bases are TGTGCCAGCAGCTCGTCTAGCGGGGGTTTGTCCGGGGAGCTGTTTTTT. It codes for CASSSSSGGLSGELFF.

The chain joins TRBV7-9 to TRBJ1-3; unclear D gene. V shed 4 bases and J shed 4 bases, with 5 bases lying between them. CDR1 is SEHNR and CDR2 is FQNEAQ in the germline V gene (reference sequence). The length of the CDR3 is 12 residues. The CDR3 loop is CASSYQGNTIYF. CDR3 DNA: TGTGCCAGCAGCTATCAGGGAAACACCATATATTTT.

The chain couples TRBV7-2 to TRBJ1-5; 8 bases line up with TRBD1. Germline CDR1 is SGHTA and CDR2 is FQGNSA. The CDR3 spans 16 residues. The junction had 4 bases not matched to a gene; V was cut back by 1 base and J by 2 bases. CDR3 nucleotides: TGTGCCAGCAGCTTAGGGACAGGGCCAGGCAATCAGCCCCAGCATTTT. Encoded protein: CASSLGTGPGNQPQHF.

The CDR3 spells CASSLNYYEQYF. CDR3 nucleotide sequence: TGTGCCAGCAGCTTAAACTATTACGAGCAGTACTTC. The gene calls are TRBV11-3 and TRBJ2-7; D remains unclear. This CDR3 is 12 amino acids long. The germline CDR1 and CDR2 sequences are SGHNT and YENEEA. V lost 2 bases and J 4 bases, leaving 6 bases between the germline ends.

The CDR3 nucleotides are TGTGCCAGCAGACCCGACAGGGGAGCCTACAATGAGCAGTTCTTC. This codes for CASRPDRGAYNEQFF. The chain couples TRBV5-4 to TRBJ2-1; the match to TRBD1 covers 8 bases. V trimming: 5 bases; J trimming: 2 bases; junction bases outside the gene matches: 6. The CDR3 contains 15 residues. Per the germline V gene, CDR1 is SGHNT and CDR2 is YYREEE (reference sequence).

The chain carries TRBV7-8 and TRBJ2-1; TRBD1 might be the D (6 bases). V was trimmed by 5 bases and J by 7 bases, leaving 15 bases between them. The CDR3 consists of 14 residues. The V gene's germline CDR1 is SGHVS and CDR2 FQNEAQ. Written as DNA, the CDR3 is TGTGCCAGCAGCGTCCAGGGGATAAGAAATGAGCAGTTCTTC. Its protein product is CASSVQGIRNEQFF.

This chain connects TRBV19 to TRBJ2-1, with 8 bases identical to TRBD1. Germline CDR1 reads LNHDA; CDR2 reads SQIVND (reference sequence). The CDR3 extends over 14 amino acids. With V trimmed by 10 bases and J by 5 bases, 10 bases remained unmatched. The CDR3 loop is CATQTWTGNNEQFF. The CDR3 DNA is TGTGCCACTCAAACTTGGACAGGGAACAATGAGCAGTTCTTC.

V usage is TRBV6-6 and J usage is TRBJ1-1; possibly TRBD1 for D (6 bases). The CDR3 is 11 residues long. The germline V gene has CDR1 MNHNY and CDR2 SVGAGI (reference sequence). The germline V and J ends were trimmed by 6 bases and 9 bases, with 11 bases remaining between them. The CDR3, as DNA: TGTGCCAGCAGAGACACAGGGAAAGCTTTCTTT. Its protein is CASRDTGKAFF.

The V gene is TRBV18, the J gene TRBJ2-2; unclear D gene. The germline CDR1 and CDR2 sequences are KGHSH and LQKENI. V gave up 0 bases and J gave up 6 bases, with 8 bases separating them. The CDR3 sequence is 14 residues long. The CDR3 spells CASSPPTLAGELFF. DNA for the CDR3: TGTGCCAGCTCACCACCGACCCTAGCCGGGGAGCTGTTTTTT.